This T cell receptor (beta chain) was found in a study of blood T cell repertoires in COVID-19. V was pared by 2 bases and J by 6 bases, with 9 bases of the junction left unmatched. The CDR3 loop spans 15 amino acids. Germline CDR1 reads LGHDT; CDR2 reads YNNKEL (reference sequence). Assay: immunoSEQ multiplex PCR; the TCRdb copy retains only in-frame clones and omits some. The sample has around 300,000 clones; 80% to 90% are singletons. The sequenced sample was peripheral blood. This receptor was obtained from a woman between 65 and 79 years old with acute or convalescent COVID-19. The rearrangement uses TRBV3-1 (or the pseudogene TRBV3-2) and TRBJ2-7, with TRBD2 identical over 8 bases. The DNA for the CDR3 is TGTGCCAGCAGCCAATCCTCGACGGGAGGGGCCGAGCAGTACTTC. This codes for CASSQSSTGGAEQYF.